This TCR beta chain is drawn from a study of T cell clusters in autoimmune cytopenias (dated by TCRdb to the late 2010s). Study-level background: The median TRB sequencing depth was 51,575 reads per sample, and the median number of distinct TRB clonotypes was approximately 2,000 per sample. Peripheral blood TRB and IGH repertoires were sequenced in autoimmune cytopenia patients at active disease and during treatment follow-up, alongside healthy, CLL and autoimmune hepatitis controls. The study was designed to test whether a disease-specific immune repertoire signature usable as a blood-based biomarker is carried by autoimmune cytopenia patients. Results the study describes overall, beyond this receptor: TRB repertoire shifts, with less even repertoires in secondary cytopenia and CLL, mostly reflected lymphoma bias rather than autoimmunity. In the comparison of secondary cytopenia with CLL, the cluster-lack signature was not observed, apparently because the dominant lymphoma-associated repertoire masked the signature. Healthy donors showed approximately 3-fold more exclusive TRB clusters than active autoimmune hepatitis patients, consistent with an autoimmunity-wide signature. The T cell clusters were only ever defined in silico, so experimental validation of their functional role was still needed. The GLIPH analysis suggested a lack of physiological T cell clusters in primary autoimmune cytopenia patients, since roughly 49 clusters were exclusive to healthy donors whereas approximately 17 were exclusive to patients.

TRB rearrangements were amplified by multiplex PCR using a touch-down protocol with TRB-A and TRB-B primer pools mixed in one tube. Illumina adapters and sample indices were added to the amplicons through two consecutive PCR reactions using Phusion HS II polymerase. After gel purification with the NucleoSpin Gel and PCR Clean-up kit, the amplicons were quantified by Qubit and checked for quality on an Agilent 2100 Bioanalyzer. Sequencing of the libraries was performed on an Illumina MiSeq with 600-cycle, single-indexed, paired-end runs. Processing in the source paper ran as follows. MiXCR version 2.1.12, together with the default MiXCR reference library, was used to align and assemble the TRB reads. A clone was defined by each unique CDR3 nucleotide sequence, and the analysis included only productive sequences with two or more reads. Repertoire diversity was assessed by alpha-parameterized diversity profiles (alpha 0 to 5), including Shannon (alpha 1) and Simpson (alpha 2) indices, computed with an R script. The tcR package was used to compute combinatorial TRB VJ usage, and cohorts were compared on this usage by principal component analysis with ade4. GLIPH was used to cluster TCRbeta CDR3s in pairs of cohorts matched for age and read depth, and a Wilcoxon test was used to compare cluster frequencies. TCRdb reprocessed the reads and assigns one entry to each CDR3 protein sequence, leaving out DNA. The V and J calls follow TCRdb's processing rather than the paper's. The sample's own table lists around 2,200 distinct CDR3 sequences. In total, the top ten clones hold 55% to 60% of the sample.

The germline V gene (reference sequence) provides CDR1 LNHDA and CDR2 SQIVND. The CDR3 numbers 15 residues from cysteine through phenylalanine. The protein alone is recorded here. No count is recorded, though its frequency marks this clonotype as medium-sized (0.01 to 0.1%). No cognate antigen has been identified for it. Each sample's TRB amplification started from roughly 240 ng of peripheral blood genomic DNA, which corresponds to 35,000 to 40,000 genome equivalents. These sequences were also reported in another study, on T cell repertoires in aging, cancer and after chemotherapy. Reported in the second study: Donors spanned six age groups from 30 or younger to 70 or older, with at least three individuals per group. Paired pre- and post-chemotherapy samples in the hematological group came from chronic lymphocytic leukemia patients treated with fludarabine- or bendamustine-based regimens. In total, the full dataset held about 8.8 million TCR reads. Untreated patients with hematological or solid cancers showed significantly lower blood TCR diversity and higher clonality than age-matched healthy donors. In healthy donors, the decline in TCR diversity with age was mainly explained by loss of richness, whereas in cancer patients loss of evenness was also found to contribute. An increase in median generation probability over the chemotherapy interval was observed in both cancer cohorts, suggesting that the repertoire was reconstituted through rebound thymic output. It was noted by the authors that conclusions about immunological memory after chemotherapy cannot be drawn from the repertoire data. Hematological cancer patients had lymphoid organ infiltration, which may itself impair thymic emigration or peripheral T cell expansion. Peripheral blood TCR beta repertoires from healthy donors and cancer patients were profiled to examine immunoaging and T cell reconstitution after chemotherapy. Alongside 95 healthy donors serving as a reference group, the cohort included some 220 cancer patients, of whom around 91 had hematological cancers and more than 110 had solid cancers. TRB sequences were processed with MiXCR versions 2.12 and 3.0.5. The repertoire metrics were Shannon diversity, evenness, clonality (calculated as one minus evenness), and diversity profiles parameterized by alpha from 0 to 5. The IGoR algorithm was used to calculate generation probabilities of clones in the paired pre- and post-chemotherapy samples.

The chain was built from TRBV19 and TRBJ2-5; absent DNA, TCRdb's TRBD2 call cannot be checked. Sequencing used peripheral blood. The sequence derives from a human donor with an autoimmune cytopenia or autoimmune hepatitis (not recorded which). The CDR3 region has the sequence CASSDGGGPRETQYF.